This T cell receptor (beta chain) came from a study of blood T cell repertoires in COVID-19. Across the study: T cells, B-cell-depleted T cells, or PBMCs supplied cDNA or gDNA.

Sequencing was performed with immunoSEQ multiplex PCR; in TCRdb, only in-frame clones are kept and a portion is missing. The sample yields some 500,000 clones, over 75% seen once. Cohort 3 donors were reported recovered after two negative PCRs, clearance, or symptom resolution. The CDR3 runs 10 residues. The germline V gene encodes CDR1 SNHLY and CDR2 FYNNEI. Trimming removed 3 bases at V and 7 bases at J, with 3 bases between. The clonotype was recovered from a woman in her thirties or forties who had recovered from COVID-19. The rearrangement uses TRBV2 and TRBJ2-5, with unresolved D. The sequencing input was PBMCs or T cells enriched from blood (not recorded which). CDR3 coding DNA: TGTGCCAGCAGTGATCGGACCCAGTACTTC. Its translation: CASSDRTQYF.